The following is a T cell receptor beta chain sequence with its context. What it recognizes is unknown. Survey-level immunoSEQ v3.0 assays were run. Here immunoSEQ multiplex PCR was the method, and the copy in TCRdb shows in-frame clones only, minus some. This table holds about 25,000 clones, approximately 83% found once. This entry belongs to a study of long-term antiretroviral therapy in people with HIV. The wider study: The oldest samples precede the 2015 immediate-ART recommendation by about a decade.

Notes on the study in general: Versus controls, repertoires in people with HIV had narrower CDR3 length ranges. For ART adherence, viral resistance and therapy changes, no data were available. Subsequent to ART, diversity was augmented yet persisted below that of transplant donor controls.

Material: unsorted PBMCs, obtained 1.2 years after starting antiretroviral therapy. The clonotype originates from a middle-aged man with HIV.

The CDR3 spells CASSPQLGRVNEQYF. The CDR3, as DNA: TGTGCCAGCAGCCCCCAGTTGGGCAGGGTTAACGAGCAGTACTTC. This chain links TRBV6-5 with TRBJ2-7; tentative D call: TRBD1 (5 bases). The germline gives CDR1 MNHEY, CDR2 SVGAGI. The length of the CDR3 is 15 residues. V was shortened by 6 bases and J by 5 bases, with 20 bases between the two germline ends.